This T cell receptor beta chain was recovered during a study of cytomegalovirus exposure and HLA in healthy donors. Germline V gene data show CDR1 as MDHEN and CDR2 as SYDVKM. Trimming took off 3 bases at V and 1 base at J, with 21 bases between the two ends. The CDR3 is 18 residues long. The PCR ran on 60 Vbeta and 13 Jbeta primers. This table comes from immunoSEQ multiplex PCR, and its TCRdb copy is limited to in-frame clones, with some not included. The sample lists about 120,000 clones, 74% occurring once. Sequenced sample: PBMCs. The chain combines TRBV28 with TRBJ1-1; possibly TRBD1 for D (5 bases). This TCR was sampled from a human donor in good health. CDR3 nucleotide sequence: TGTGCCAGCAGTTTTCTCAGTTTCCGAGGAGGGACGAACACTGAAGCTTTCTTT. Its protein is CASSFLSFRGGTNTEAFF.